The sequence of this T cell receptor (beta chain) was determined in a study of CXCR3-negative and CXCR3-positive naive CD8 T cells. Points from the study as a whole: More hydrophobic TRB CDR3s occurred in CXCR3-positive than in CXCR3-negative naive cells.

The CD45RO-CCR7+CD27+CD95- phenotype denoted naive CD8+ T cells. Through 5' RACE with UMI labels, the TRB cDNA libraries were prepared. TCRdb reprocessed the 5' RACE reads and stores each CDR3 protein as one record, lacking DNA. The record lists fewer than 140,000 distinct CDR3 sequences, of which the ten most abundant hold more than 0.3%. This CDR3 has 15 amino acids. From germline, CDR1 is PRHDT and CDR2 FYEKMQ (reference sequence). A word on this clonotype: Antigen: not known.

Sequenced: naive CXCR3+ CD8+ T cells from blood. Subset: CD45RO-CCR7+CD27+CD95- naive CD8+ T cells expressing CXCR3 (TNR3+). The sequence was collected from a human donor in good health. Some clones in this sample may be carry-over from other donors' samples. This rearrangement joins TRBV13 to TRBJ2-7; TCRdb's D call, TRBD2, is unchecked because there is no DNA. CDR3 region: CASSSPGREGNEQYF. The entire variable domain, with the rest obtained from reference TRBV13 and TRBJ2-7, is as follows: AAGVIQSPRHLIKEKRETATLKCYPIPRHDTVYWYQQGPGQDPQFLISFYEKMQSDKGSIPDRFSAQQFSDYHSELNMSSLELGDSALYFCASSSPGREGNEQYFGPGTRLTVT.